The 11 T cell receptor beta chains given below trace back to one sample, sequenced in a study of type 1 and type 2 diabetes patients. Amplification started from genomic DNA. The TCR beta CDR3 region was amplified using 30 forward and 13 reverse primers. TCRdb fed the multiplex PCR reads into MiXCR, producing one record per CDR3 protein. Of approximately 260,000 distinct CDR3 sequences in the sample, more than 45% were seen once. Sequenced sample: peripheral blood mononuclear cells (PBMCs). The source is a man between 18 and 35 years old with type 2 diabetes.

The chain links TRBV20-1 to TRBJ2-7, with TRBD2 matching over 9 bases. The germline V gene has CDR1 DFQATT and CDR2 SNEGSKA (reference sequence). The junction had 15 bases not matched to a gene; V was cut back by 6 bases and J by 3 bases. This CDR3 comprises 16 residues. The CDR3 region is CSASMAYSGSFYEQYF. The CDR3 nucleotides are TGCAGTGCCAGCATGGCTTATAGCGGGAGCTTCTACGAGCAGTACTTC.

The chain uses TRBV20-1 and TRBJ2-7, with TRBD2 as a possible D gene (6 bases). Trimming pared 8 bases from V and 0 bases from J, leaving 14 bases between. Per the germline V gene, CDR1 is DFQATT and CDR2 is SNEGSKA (reference sequence). CDR3 size: 13 residues. In DNA, the CDR3 is TGCAGTACGGGACTCTCGAGCTCCTACGAGCAGTACTTC. It translates to CSTGLSSSYEQYF.

This chain links TRBV2 with TRBJ1-1; D call uncertain. The CDR3 is made up of 17 amino acids. In germline, CDR1 is SNHLY, CDR2 FYNNEI. V was pared by 5 bases and J by 0 bases, with 19 bases between. This CDR3 reads CASSFHLRTRMNTEAFF. CDR3 nucleotide sequence: TGTGCCAGCAGTTTCCACCTCAGGACGAGAATGAACACTGAAGCTTTCTTT.

The chain recombines TRBV2 with TRBJ2-5, with D possibly TRBD1 on 5 matching bases. Trimming cost V 8 bases and J 5 bases, with 21 bases left between them. Looked up from germline, CDR1 is SNHLY and CDR2 is FYNNEI. The CDR3 is made up of 15 amino acids. The CDR3 here is CASYLGLGRPETQYF. CDR3 DNA sequence: TGTGCCAGCTATCTGGGGCTAGGGCGCCCCGAGACCCAGTACTTC.

The genes are TRBV7-8 and TRBJ1-2; tentative D call: TRBD1 (5 bases). This CDR3 is 14 amino acids long. V lost 5 bases, J lost 4 bases, and 14 bases lay in between. Germline V gene sequence: CDR1 SGHVS, CDR2 FQNEAQ. This CDR3 is CASSQGGASYGYTF. The CDR3 bases are TGTGCCAGCAGCCAAGGCGGGGCTTCCTATGGCTACACCTTC.

The rearrangement uses TRBV20-1 and TRBJ2-2; TRBD2 aligns across 8 bases. Trimming at V came to 3 bases and at J to 5 bases, leaving 5 bases not matched to a gene. There are 14 residues in the CDR3. Germline V gene sequence: CDR1 DFQATT, CDR2 SNEGSKA (reference sequence). The CDR3 region is CSASVSGGTGELFF. In nucleotides, the CDR3 is TGCAGTGCTAGCGTGAGCGGGGGAACCGGGGAGCTGTTTTTT.

As regards this clonotype: The CDR3 carries no conserved terminal phenylalanine or tryptophan, so it likely arises from a read error. The V gene is TRBV14, the J gene TRBJ1-2, with D tentatively TRBD1 (5 bases). Trimming took 3 bases from V and 8 from J, leaving 16 bases between them. CDR3 length: 14 residues. Germline CDR1 and CDR2: SGHDN and FVKESK. The CDR3 bases are TGTGCCAGCAGCCACAGCACAGGCGCATACGGCTACACCTCC. This sequence encodes CASSHSTGAYGYTS.

V usage is TRBV19 and J usage is TRBJ1-5; D is undetermined. The ends were cut back, 5 bases at V and 7 bases at J, with 12 bases in the middle. This CDR3 has 13 residues. Germline loops: CDR1 LNHDA, CDR2 SQIVND (reference sequence). The CDR3 DNA reads as TGTGCCAGTAGTGAACGTAACGGGCAGCCCCAGCATTTT. It specifies CASSERNGQPQHF.

The sample holds a few counts of this clonotype. The chain combines TRBV12-3 or TRBV12-4 with TRBJ2-3; 13 bases are a match to TRBD2. The junction had 3 bases not matched to a gene; V was cut back by 1 base and J by 5 bases. CDR3 length: 16 amino acids. The CDR3 DNA reads as TGTGCCAGCAGTTTAGTACTAGCGGGGGGGAAAGATACGCAGTATTTT. Translated: CASSLVLAGGKDTQYF.

V usage is TRBV2 and J usage is TRBJ1-6; D uncertain. V was shortened by 5 bases and J by 10 bases, with 15 bases between the two germline ends. Germline CDR1 and CDR2: SNHLY and FYNNEI. This CDR3 is built from 14 residues. CDR3 coding DNA: TGTGCCAGCAGTTCCACCGCCTGGGCCTCACCCCTCCACTTT. Its protein is CASSSTAWASPLHF.

The CDR3 DNA sequence: TGTGCCAGCAGTGAATATAACAGGGACCACGAGCAGTACTTC. Translated: CASSEYNRDHEQYF. The chain uses TRBV6-5 and TRBJ2-7; D may be TRBD1 (6 bases). CDR1 and CDR2 (germline): MNHEY, SVGAGI. Deletions cut 5 bases from V and 5 bases from J, with 16 bases between. CDR3 length: 14 amino acids.